The sequence of this T cell receptor beta chain was determined in a study of blood T cell repertoires in COVID-19. The overall study: The study drew acute and convalescent COVID-19 samples from the United States, Italy and Spain. Nucleic acid was either cDNA or gDNA, and it came from T cells, B-cell-depleted T cells, or PBMCs.

Per the study methods: Amplifying reference gene primers gave estimates of nucleated cell counts. Using immunoSEQ multiplex PCR, the repertoire was profiled, and TCRdb retains in-frame clones only, with some absent. D and trimming were read from the DNA, whereas the V and J calls and clone size are those reported in that table. The sample consists of over 250,000 clones, about 86% of them appearing once. The count of this clone is one. The CDR3 has 15 residues. V lost 1 base to trimming and J lost 8 bases, with 12 bases between them. From germline, CDR1 is SGHDN and CDR2 FVKESK. This clonotype was obtained from a man aged 25 to 40 with acute COVID-19. The chain couples TRBV14 to TRBJ1-6, with D possibly TRBD1 on 5 matching bases. The specimen sequenced was PBMCs or T cells enriched from blood (not recorded which). CDR3 loop: CASSQVAGRHSPLHF. Here the CDR3 DNA reads TGTGCCAGCAGCCAAGTGGCAGGGCGGCATTCACCCCTCCACTTT.